Below are 19 T cell receptor beta chains sequenced from a single sample in a study of response to subunit inactivated influenza vaccine (dated by TCRdb to 2016 to 2019). Library generation was performed with RT-PCR. The instrument given in TCRdb is Illumina HiSeq 2500. TCRdb passed the public sequencing reads through fastp at Q25 and MiXCR, retaining productive beta sequences. Duplicate CDR3 protein sequences are folded into a single record with the most common DNA and genes. Across this sample there are 290,000 or so distinct CDR3 sequences, with over 20% seen only once. The top ten clonotypes cover over 9% of the sample. The sequencing here drew on PBMCs from blood, taken approximately 20 months after vaccination. These receptor sequences come from a man aged 50 to 75 who received an inactivated influenza vaccine. Donor details come from another sample of the same person, matched by shared clones.

The V and J genes are TRBV3-1 and TRBJ1-1, with 9 bases fitting TRBD1. The CDR3 contains 14 residues. Germline V CDR1 and CDR2: LGHDT, YNNKEL (reference sequence). V was pared by 2 bases and J by 5 bases, with 3 bases of the junction left unmatched. The CDR3 coding sequence is TGTGCCAGCAGCCAACGGGACAGGGAAACTGAAGCTTTCTTT. Its protein product is CASSQRDRETEAFF.

This clonotype has a handful of counts. J is TRBJ1-1 and V is TRBV2; TRBD1 agrees at 7 bases. CDR3 size: 15 residues. J was trimmed by 3 bases and V by 3 bases; bases with no gene match: 7. Germline CDR1 is SNHLY and CDR2 is FYNNEI. The CDR3 DNA reads TGTGCCAGCAGTGAGACAGGGATCGTGTACACTGAAGCTTTCTTT. Protein sequence: CASSETGIVYTEAFF.

The rearrangement links TRBV13 to TRBJ2-7, with D unresolved. Germline V CDR1 and CDR2: PRHDT, FYEKMQ (reference sequence). The ends were cut back, 0 bases at V and 1 base at J, with 7 bases in the middle. The CDR3 runs 14 residues. The CDR3 loop is CASSLGSPSYEQYF. The DNA of the CDR3 is TGTGCCAGCAGCTTAGGTAGTCCTTCCTACGAGCAGTACTTC.

This chain uses TRBV12-3 or TRBV12-4 with TRBJ2-7; D is unclear. Trimming shortened V by 3 bases and J by 0 bases, and 6 bases separated the two germline ends. This CDR3 region has 13 residues. CDR3 DNA: TGTGCCAGCAGTTTTACCCCCTCCTACGAGCAGTACTTC. Translating it yields CASSFTPSYEQYF.

The CDR3 sequence: CASSLSLQAETQYF. CDR3 nucleotides: TGTGCCAGCAGCTTGTCTCTACAGGCAGAGACCCAGTACTTC. The chain employs TRBV5-6 and TRBJ2-5; perhaps TRBD1 as D (5 bases). Looked up from germline, CDR1 is SGHDT and CDR2 is YYEEEE. This CDR3 contains 14 residues. The V gene lost 1 base and the J gene lost 4 bases, with 11 bases spanning the gap. Full variable domain (outside the CDR3, taken from reference TRBV5-6 and TRBJ2-5): DAGVTQSPTHLIKTRGQQVTLRCSPKSGHDTVSWYQQALGQGPQFIFQYYEEEERQRGNFPDRFSGHQFPNYSSELNVNALLLGDSALYLCASSLSLQAETQYFGPGTRLLVL.

The gene calls are TRBV3-1 and TRBJ2-3, with 8 bases fitting TRBD1. Germline loops: CDR1 LGHDT, CDR2 YNNKEL (reference sequence). CDR3 size: 15 residues. The V gene end was trimmed by 6 bases and the J gene end by 1 base; junction bases not matched to a gene: 6. In DNA, the CDR3 is TGTGCCAGCAGTTATTGGGGACAGGGCACAGATACGCAGTATTTT. Its protein product is CASSYWGQGTDTQYF.

The chain joins TRBV6-6 to TRBJ2-5, with no clear D. The V gene's germline CDR1 is MNHNY and CDR2 SVGAGI (reference sequence). This CDR3 comprises 12 residues. V shed 5 bases and J shed 2 bases, with 6 bases lying between them. CDR3 DNA: TGTGCCAGCAGTGCACAACAAGAGACCCAGTACTTC. Translation: CASSAQQETQYF.

The V gene is TRBV20-1, the J gene TRBJ1-5; 7 bases line up with TRBD1. Germline V gene sequence: CDR1 DFQATT, CDR2 SNEGSKA (reference sequence). CDR3 length: 13 residues. V shed 6 bases, J shed 3 bases, and the junction held 5 bases outside the gene matches. CDR3 amino acids: CSARQGPNQPQHF. In nucleotides, the CDR3 is TGCAGTGCAAGACAGGGCCCCAATCAGCCCCAGCATTTT.

This clonotype was observed once. The chain links TRBV7-9 to TRBJ2-5; 8 positions agree with TRBD1. Germline CDR1 is SEHNR and CDR2 is FQNEAQ (reference sequence). The CDR3 extends over 14 amino acids. V shed 4 bases, J shed 7 bases, and the junction held 8 bases outside the gene matches. The CDR3 sequence: CASSSDRGPTTQYF. The CDR3 DNA reads as TGTGCCAGCAGCTCCGACAGGGGCCCGACGACCCAGTACTTC.

The J gene is TRBJ2-5, the V gene TRBV7-9; no definite D call. This CDR3 is built from 15 residues. With 7 bases removed from V and 4 bases from J, the gap between germline ends came to 19 bases. The germline V gene encodes CDR1 SEHNR and CDR2 FQNEAQ (reference sequence). DNA for the CDR3: TGTGCCAGCAACAACTTTCGGGTCGGGCCAGAGACCCAGTACTTC. Translating it yields CASNNFRVGPETQYF. Variable domain in full (rest from reference TRBV7-9 and TRBJ2-5): DTGVSQNPRHKITKRGQNVTFRCDPISEHNRLYWYRQTLGQGPEFLTYFQNEAQLEKSRLLSDRFSAERPKGSFSTLEIQRTEQGDSAMYLCASNNFRVGPETQYFGPGTRLLVL.

The V and J genes are TRBV7-6 and TRBJ2-1, with TRBD1 matching over 7 bases. V lost 3 bases and J lost 2; bases outside the gene matches: 4. The CDR3 is 15 amino acids. In germline, CDR1 is SGHVS, CDR2 FNYEAQ. The CDR3 DNA is TGTGCCAGCAGCTTGACAGGGCAAACCTACAATGAGCAGTTCTTC. Protein sequence: CASSLTGQTYNEQFF.

This clonotype was counted between two and nine times. V is TRBV7-2 and J is TRBJ1-2; tentative D call: TRBD1 (5 bases). Per the germline V gene, CDR1 is SGHTA and CDR2 is FQGNSA. The CDR3 loop spans 15 amino acids. V gave up 3 bases and J gave up 5 bases, with 16 bases separating them. The CDR3: CASSFEGVNRYGYTF. The CDR3 DNA sequence: TGTGCCAGCAGCTTCGAAGGGGTCAATCGGTATGGCTACACCTTC.

This clonotype was counted at least ten times. The chain has TRBV12-3 or TRBV12-4 and TRBJ1-1, with D uncertain. The CDR3 is made up of 13 amino acids. The V end was cut by 6 bases, the J end by 5 bases, with 13 bases between. The CDR3 sequence: CASRLVGLTEAFF. The CDR3 bases are TGTGCCAGCAGGCTAGTAGGTTTGACTGAAGCTTTCTTT.

V and J are TRBV28 and TRBJ2-7; TRBD1 aligns across 12 bases. Germline lookup yields CDR1 MDHEN and CDR2 SYDVKM. The trim removed 7 bases at V and 9 bases at J, leaving 13 bases unmatched. This CDR3 spans 15 amino acids. The CDR3 loop reads CASTRPLGQGAVQYF. CDR3 nucleotides: TGTGCCAGCACTCGACCCCTGGGACAGGGGGCAGTGCAGTACTTC.

V and J are TRBV10-3 and TRBJ2-7; a weak D match, TRBD2 (5 bases). V was pared by 5 bases and J by 6 bases, with 14 bases between. The CDR3 is 13 residues long. Germline V gives CDR1 ENHRY, CDR2 SYGVKD. CDR3: CAISPTSSGEQYF. CDR3 bases: TGTGCCATCAGTCCTACTAGTTCGGGCGAGCAGTACTTC.

The chain uses TRBV10-2 and TRBJ2-2; no reliable D call. CDR1 is WSHSY, CDR2 SAAADI, per germline. The CDR3 has 13 residues. V lost 2 bases to trimming and J lost 7 bases, with 8 bases between them. The CDR3 loop is CASSEPLGGELFF. CDR3 DNA: TGCGCCAGCAGTGAGCCCCTAGGCGGGGAGCTGTTTTTT.

Many counts were recorded for this clonotype. The chain recombines TRBV6-5 with TRBJ1-5; tentative D call: TRBD1 (5 bases). Germline CDR1 reads MNHEY; CDR2 reads SVGAGI. There are 14 residues in the CDR3. Between the trimmed V and J ends, which lost 2 bases and 7 bases, there was a span of 12 bases. The CDR3 nucleotides are TGTGCCAGCAGTTACGGCAGGGTGGGGCAGCCCCAGCATTTT. It translates to CASSYGRVGQPQHF.

The chain links TRBV4-3 to TRBJ2-3; 9 bases agree with TRBD2. CDR3 length: 19 amino acids. With V trimmed by 0 bases and J by 8 bases, 18 bases remained unmatched. Germline-derived CDR1 and CDR2 are LGHNA and YSLEER. CDR3 sequence: CASSQDYAGVAGVLRTQYF. The CDR3 DNA is TGCGCCAGCAGCCAAGATTACGCAGGGGTAGCGGGAGTGCTGCGTACGCAGTATTTT.

The chain joins TRBV27 to TRBJ2-7; perhaps TRBD2 as D (6 bases). Germline V gives CDR1 MNHEY, CDR2 SMNVEV (reference sequence). The CDR3 is made up of 16 amino acids. Trimming shortened V by 6 bases and J by 4 bases, and 22 bases separated the two germline ends. The CDR3: CASRPLRPGLTYEQYF. CDR3 DNA sequence: TGTGCCAGCAGACCCCTCCGACCGGGACTGACATACGAGCAGTACTTC.